A single sample is the source of the 7 T cell receptor beta chains below, sequenced in a study of neurological immune-mediated disorders. From the 5' RACE reads, TCRdb called clonotypes with MiXCR, one entry per CDR3 protein. This sample has tens of thousands of distinct CDR3 sequences, with less than 5.5% found just once. The sequenced material came from PBMCs. These receptors all stem from a man aged 25 to 40 with multiple sclerosis.

This clonotype showed up many times. This sequence joins TRBV20-1 and TRBJ1-2; weak D call: TRBD1 (5 bases). The ends were cut back, 0 bases at V and 4 bases at J, with 12 bases in the middle. The CDR3 is made up of 14 amino acids. Germline V gives CDR1 DFQATT, CDR2 SNEGSKA (reference sequence). The CDR3 coding sequence is TGCAGTGCTAGAGATAGGCAGGGATCCTATGGCTACACCTTC. Protein: CSARDRQGSYGYTF.

There are many counts of this clonotype. The chain uses TRBV4-2 and TRBJ1-4; TRBD1 matches at 9 bases. The CDR3 loop spans 16 amino acids. Germline loops: CDR1 LGHNA, CDR2 YNFKEQ. After removal of 1 base from V and 0 bases from J, the junction contained 0 bases not matched to a gene. The CDR3, as DNA: TGTGCCAGCAGCCAAGGACAGGGGGCAACTAATGAAAAACTGTTTTTT. It is translated as CASSQGQGATNEKLFF.

This clonotype was counted at least ten times. The chain employs TRBV20-1 and TRBJ1-4; TRBD1 is a possible D gene (5 bases). Looked up from germline, CDR1 is DFQATT and CDR2 is SNEGSKA (reference sequence). This CDR3 has 13 amino acids. V gave up 6 bases and J gave up 7 bases, with 15 bases separating them. The CDR3 region is CSAARGNGEKLFF. The CDR3 nucleotides are TGCAGTGCCGCCCGGGGCAATGGTGAAAAACTGTTTTTT.

There are many counts of this clonotype. J is TRBJ2-7 and V is TRBV20-1; 13 nucleotides align to TRBD2. Losses at the gene ends were 3 bases for V and 0 bases for J; bases not matched to a gene: 5. Germline loops: CDR1 DFQATT, CDR2 SNEGSKA (reference sequence). CDR3 length: 16 residues. In DNA, the CDR3 is TGCAGTGCTAGTGGGACTAGCGGGGTCGGCTCCTACGAGCAGTACTTC. Its translation is CSASGTSGVGSYEQYF.

Many counts were recorded for this clonotype. The rearrangement links TRBV12-3 or TRBV12-4 to TRBJ2-5; D could derive from TRBD1 or TRBD2 (6 bases each). The CDR3 has 14 amino acids. Deletions cut 3 bases from V and 1 base from J, with 9 bases between. CDR3 sequence: CASSFRGRQETQYF. The CDR3 bases are TGTGCCAGCAGTTTTCGGGGGCGCCAAGAGACCCAGTACTTC.

This clonotype was seen many times. The V gene is TRBV4-1, the J gene TRBJ1-1; D may be TRBD1 (5 bases). V lost 1 base and J 0 bases, leaving 9 bases between the germline ends. There are 15 residues in the CDR3. Germline CDR1 MGHRA, CDR2 YSYEKL. CDR3 protein: CASSQGGIMNTEAFF. CDR3 DNA: TGCGCCAGCAGCCAAGGGGGGATCATGAACACTGAAGCTTTCTTT.

This clonotype was detected ten times or more. The rearrangement joins TRBV9 to TRBJ2-1; D gene uncertain. V lost 3 bases, J lost 5 bases, and 6 bases lay in between. The CDR3 is 12 residues long. Looked up from germline, CDR1 is SGDLS and CDR2 is YYNGEE. CDR3 residues: CASSGLNNEQFF. The CDR3 region has the DNA TGTGCCAGCAGCGGGTTGAACAATGAGCAGTTCTTC.